This T cell receptor (beta chain) was recovered during a study of T-cell reconstitution after alpha-beta-depleted transplantation in children. This clonotype was seen ten or more times. Unique molecular identifiers featured in how the TCRbeta library was prepared. In TCRdb, the PCR reads were re-called with MiXCR into one record per CDR3 protein. The table shows tens of thousands of distinct CDR3 sequences, with under 13% occurring only once. The CDR3 spans 19 residues. The V gene end was trimmed by 5 bases and the J gene end by 3 bases; junction bases not matched to a gene: 14. Germline CDR1 and CDR2: SEHNR and FQNEAQ (reference sequence).

The sequenced sample was PBMCs from the stem cell graft donor, obtained from the stem cell graft. The TCR comes from a human donor who donated a stem cell graft to a child with chronic granulomatous disease. The chain is built from TRBV7-9 and TRBJ2-6; TRBD1 agrees at 9 bases. The CDR3 DNA reads as TGTGCCAGCAGCCACCTGGGGACAGGGCGTTCCTTTGGGGCCAACGTCCTGACTTTC. Amino acids: CASSHLGTGRSFGANVLTF.